The next 21 T cell receptor beta chains were all read from a single sample in a study of control samples from healthy donors and cancer patients. Profiled with immunoSEQ multiplex PCR; TCRdb holds only in-frame clones, not every one. The sample has about 130,000 clones, approximately 92% seen once. The sequenced material came from blood. The source of these receptors is a man between 18 and 29 years old in good health.

The V gene is TRBV4-1, the J gene TRBJ2-5; TRBD2 aligns across 13 bases. This CDR3 is 17 amino acids long. V lost 0 bases and J lost 2; bases outside the gene matches: 3. The germline CDR1 and CDR2 sequences are MGHRA and YSYEKL. Here the CDR3 reads CASSQDQLAGGQETQYF. Written as DNA, the CDR3 is TGCGCCAGCAGCCAAGATCAACTAGCGGGGGGGCAAGAGACCCAGTACTTC.

The chain combines TRBV5-6 with TRBJ1-1; TRBD1 agrees at 7 bases. The CDR3 extends over 14 amino acids. Germline values: CDR1 SGHDT, CDR2 YYEEEE. V was pared by 4 bases and J by 6 bases, with 9 bases of the junction left unmatched. CDR3 loop: CASSVIGTASEAFF. As DNA, the CDR3 is TGTGCCAGCAGCGTAATTGGGACAGCCTCTGAAGCTTTCTTT.

CDR3 amino acids: CASSIQGGKLFF. The DNA of the CDR3 is TGTGCCAGCAGCATCCAAGGGGGGAAACTGTTTTTT. This chain uses TRBV9 with TRBJ1-4; perhaps TRBD1 as D (6 bases). V dropped 4 bases and J dropped 11 bases, with 12 bases sitting between them. Germline CDR1 SGDLS, CDR2 YYNGEE. The CDR3 sequence is 12 residues long.

This chain uses TRBV19 with TRBJ2-1, with 7 bases that match TRBD2. CDR1 and CDR2 from the germline V gene are LNHDA and SQIVND (reference sequence). The ends lost 1 base at V and 3 bases at J; junction bases unmatched: 3. The CDR3 is 15 amino acids. Here the CDR3 reads CASSIALADYNEQFF. The CDR3 region has the DNA TGTGCCAGTAGTATAGCGCTAGCGGACTACAATGAGCAGTTCTTC. Full variable domain (outside the CDR3, taken from reference TRBV19 and TRBJ2-1): DGGITQSPKYLFRKEGQNVTLSCEQNLNHDAMYWYRQDPGQGLRLIYYSQIVNDFQKGDIAEGYSVSREKKESFPLTVTSAQKNPTAFYLCASSIALADYNEQFFGPGTRLTVL.

The chain carries TRBV10-3 and TRBJ2-3; tentatively, D is TRBD2 (6 bases). The V end was cut by 2 bases, the J end by 0 bases, with 9 bases between. This CDR3 contains 15 residues. CDR1 is ENHRY and CDR2 is SYGVKD in the germline V gene. The chain's CDR3 is CAISEGRGSTDTQYF. In nucleotides, the CDR3 is TGTGCCATCAGTGAGGGGCGGGGTAGCACAGATACGCAGTATTTT.

This chain uses TRBV9 with TRBJ2-1, with a possible D match to TRBD1 (6 bases). This CDR3 region has 15 residues. Germline CDR1 SGDLS, CDR2 YYNGEE. V lost 4 bases, J lost 6 bases, and 17 bases lay in between. The CDR3 DNA follows: TGTGCCAGCAGCTTAACAGGGAGTTCGGGCAATGAGCAGTTCTTC. Translating gives CASSLTGSSGNEQFF. Variable domain in full (rest from reference TRBV9 and TRBJ2-1): DSGVTQTPKHLITATGQRVTLRCSPRSGDLSVYWYQQSLDQGLQFLIQYYNGEERAKGNILERFSAQQFPDLHSELNLSSLELGDSALYFCASSLTGSSGNEQFFGPGTRLTVL.

This clone has just a few counts. This sequence joins TRBV7-9 and TRBJ1-2; tentative D call: TRBD1 (5 bases). Deletions cut 6 bases from V and 4 bases from J, with 9 bases between. Germline V gives CDR1 SEHNR, CDR2 FQNEAQ (reference sequence). CDR3 length equals 12 residues. CDR3 sequence (DNA): TGTGCCAGCAGTCATGACAGCTATGGCTACACCTTC. Protein: CASSHDSYGYTF.

This sequence joins TRBV9 and TRBJ2-7; 14 bases map to TRBD2. The CDR3 covers 16 residues. From germline, CDR1 is SGDLS and CDR2 YYNGEE. After removal of 2 bases from V and 2 bases from J, the junction contained 3 bases not matched to a gene. The CDR3: CASSVGTSGGTYEQYF. The CDR3 DNA reads TGTGCCAGCAGCGTCGGGACTAGCGGGGGCACCTACGAGCAGTACTTC.

The chain recombines TRBV11-2 with TRBJ2-1; D gene ambiguous. CDR1 is SGHAT, CDR2 FQNNGV, per germline. The CDR3 is 16 amino acids. Deletions cut 1 base from V and 0 bases from J, with 10 bases between. The CDR3 DNA reads TGTGCCAGCAGCTTAGCACGCATGAGCTCCTACAATGAGCAGTTCTTC. This sequence encodes CASSLARMSSYNEQFF. The full variable domain, completed using reference TRBV11-2 and TRBJ2-1, is EAGVAQSPRYKIIEKRQSVAFWCNPISGHATLYWYQQILGQGPKLLIQFQNNGVVDDSQLPKDRFSAERLKGVDSTLKIQPAKLEDSAVYLCASSLARMSSYNEQFFGPGTRLTVL.

This chain connects TRBV6-5 to TRBJ1-1; 8 bases are a match to TRBD1. CDR1 MNHEY and CDR2 SVGAGI come from the germline V gene. This CDR3 is 14 amino acids long. The junction had 7 bases not matched to a gene; V was cut back by 6 bases and J by 4 bases. The CDR3 loop is CASSQDRVSTEAFF. The CDR3 DNA reads as TGTGCCAGCAGCCAGGACAGGGTAAGCACTGAAGCTTTCTTT.

This chain links TRBV11-3 with TRBJ2-1, with 8 bases identical to TRBD2. The CDR3 contains 13 residues. The germline gives CDR1 SGHNT, CDR2 YENEEA. V lost 5 bases and J lost 10; bases outside the gene matches: 7. Written as DNA, the CDR3 is TGTGCCAGCAGCACCCAGCGGGGGAAGGAGCAGTTCTTC. Translation: CASSTQRGKEQFF.

The chain recombines TRBV5-6 with TRBJ2-3, with D maybe TRBD2 (5 bases). The CDR3 has 16 residues. From germline, CDR1 is SGHDT and CDR2 YYEEEE. With 4 bases removed from V and 5 bases from J, the gap between germline ends came to 20 bases. The CDR3 region has the DNA TGTGCCAGCAGCCCCCGGCTAAGGGTCGGGAAAGATACGCAGTATTTT. Amino acids: CASSPRLRVGKDTQYF.

The CDR3 loop is CASSLHAGGLANTEAFF. CDR3 DNA sequence: TGCGCCAGCAGCCTTCACGCGGGGGGATTGGCGAACACTGAAGCTTTCTTT. This rearrangement joins TRBV5-1 to TRBJ1-1; perhaps TRBD1 as D (5 bases). Trimming took 4 bases from V and 1 from J, leaving 20 bases between them. CDR1 SGHRS and CDR2 YFSETQ come from the germline V gene. This CDR3 has 17 residues.

The V call is TRBV9, the J call TRBJ2-7; D is uncertain. There are 14 residues in the CDR3. V lost 0 bases and J lost 4, with 11 bases in between. In germline, CDR1 is SGDLS, CDR2 YYNGEE. CDR3 coding DNA: TGTGCCAGCAGCGTAGGAGGCGGAGCATACGAGCAGTACTTC. Translated, it gives CASSVGGGAYEQYF. The full variable domain, completed using reference TRBV9 and TRBJ2-7, is DSGVTQTPKHLITATGQRVTLRCSPRSGDLSVYWYQQSLDQGLQFLIQYYNGEERAKGNILERFSAQQFPDLHSELNLSSLELGDSALYFCASSVGGGAYEQYFGPGTRLTVT.

The rearrangement joins TRBV15 to TRBJ2-7; D is perhaps TRBD1 or TRBD2 (5 bases each). The CDR3 covers 14 residues. Trimming took 0 bases from V and 0 from J, leaving 6 bases between them. CDR1 LNHNV and CDR2 YYDKDF come from the germline V gene (reference sequence). The DNA of the CDR3 is TGTGCCACCAGCAGAGATGGGACCTCCTACGAGCAGTACTTC. Protein: CATSRDGTSYEQYF.

V usage is TRBV14 and J usage is TRBJ2-7; D remains unclear. Trimming shortened V by 5 bases and J by 1 base, and 6 bases separated the two germline ends. Germline CDR1 reads SGHDN; CDR2 reads FVKESK. The CDR3 consists of 12 residues. The CDR3 coding sequence is TGTGCCAGCAGCTACGGTTCCTACGAGCAGTACTTC. As protein: CASSYGSYEQYF.

The V gene is TRBV5-4, the J gene TRBJ1-2; TRBD1 is a possible D gene (6 bases). The germline V gene has CDR1 SGHNT and CDR2 YYREEE (reference sequence). Trimming took off 4 bases at V and 4 bases at J, with 20 bases between the two ends. CDR3 length: 16 amino acids. The DNA for the CDR3 is TGTGCCAGCAGCCCTCACAGAACACAGGGTCCCTATGGCTACACCTTC. It specifies CASSPHRTQGPYGYTF. The entire variable domain, with the rest obtained from reference TRBV5-4 and TRBJ1-2, is as follows: ETGVTQSPTHLIKTRGQQVTLRCSSQSGHNTVSWYQQALGQGPQFIFQYYREEENGRGNFPPRFSGLQFPNYSSELNVNALELDDSALYLCASSPHRTQGPYGYTFGSGTRLTVV.

This chain joins TRBV6-5 and TRBJ1-1; D is unclear. The CDR3 covers 13 residues. Trimming stripped 3 bases from V and 4 bases from J, with 9 bases between. The germline gives CDR1 MNHEY, CDR2 SVGAGI. CDR3 coding DNA: TGTGCCAGCAGTTATACGGGCGTCACTGAAGCTTTCTTT. Residues: CASSYTGVTEAFF.

This rearrangement joins TRBV6-5 to TRBJ1-6; weak D call: TRBD1 (5 bases). Germline V CDR1 and CDR2: MNHEY, SVGAGI. Trimming removed 0 bases from V and 4 bases from J, with 10 bases in between. The CDR3 has 16 residues. The CDR3 spells CASSYSGQPYNSPLHF. CDR3 sequence (DNA): TGTGCCAGCAGTTACTCCGGACAACCTTATAATTCACCCCTCCACTTT.

V usage is TRBV29-1 and J usage is TRBJ2-1; TRBD2 aligns across 8 bases. CDR3 length equals 14 residues. V trimming: 6 bases; J trimming: 6 bases; junction bases outside the gene matches: 10. Germline assignment: CDR1 SQVTM and CDR2 ANQGSEA. The CDR3 DNA reads TGCAGCGTGGGGTCGGGGGGGCTACCCAATGAGCAGTTCTTC. Protein sequence: CSVGSGGLPNEQFF.

The chain has TRBV10-3 and TRBJ2-1, with 9 bases that match TRBD1. V lost 2 bases to trimming and J lost 7 bases; unmatched junction nucleotides: 3. Germline V lookup: CDR1 ENHRY, CDR2 SYGVKD. This CDR3 contains 14 residues. CDR3 DNA sequence: TGTGCCATCAGTGAGGACAGGGGGGGTAATGAGCAGTTCTTC. Amino acids: CAISEDRGGNEQFF.